This entry lists 30 T cell receptor beta chains sequenced from one sample in a study of blood T cell repertoires in COVID-19. TCRdb's table, derived via immunoSEQ multiplex PCR, lists solely in-frame clones and lacks some. The profile shows over 150,000 clones, around 85% of them singletons. Specimen: PBMCs or T cells enriched from blood (not recorded which). All receptors come from a man aged 40-49 years who had recovered from COVID-19.

The rearrangement links TRBV12-3 or TRBV12-4 to TRBJ1-2, with D possibly matching TRBD1 (5 bases). This CDR3 comprises 12 residues. Trimming cost V 5 bases and J 3 bases, with 7 bases left between them. As DNA, the CDR3 is TGTGCCAGCAGTCGACAGTACTATGGCTACACCTTC. This encodes CASSRQYYGYTF.

This clone occurred a few times. The rearrangement uses TRBV15 and TRBJ2-7; tentatively, D is TRBD2 (6 bases). The CDR3 is 17 residues long. Germline V gives CDR1 LNHNV, CDR2 YYDKDF (reference sequence). With 1 base removed from V and 0 bases from J, the gap between germline ends came to 16 bases. CDR3 loop: CATSRANAGPTSYEQYF. Written as DNA, the CDR3 is TGTGCCACCAGCAGAGCTAACGCGGGGCCCACCTCCTACGAGCAGTACTTC.

The J gene is TRBJ2-3, the V gene TRBV11-1; D is possibly TRBD2 (5 bases). The CDR3 runs 14 residues. Germline V CDR1 and CDR2: SGHAT, FQDESV (reference sequence). The V end was cut by 4 bases, the J end by 1 base, with 9 bases between. CDR3 DNA sequence: TGTGCCAGCAGCTGGGGAGAGGGCACAGATACGCAGTATTTT. Translated: CASSWGEGTDTQYF.

The chain links TRBV7-8 to TRBJ1-1, with 8 positions matching TRBD1. Trimming cost V 2 bases and J 0 bases; bases outside gene matches: 5. The CDR3 runs 16 residues. Germline CDR1 is SGHVS and CDR2 is FQNEAQ. CDR3 coding DNA: TGTGCCAGCAGCTTAAGCGACAGGGGTATGAACACTGAAGCTTTCTTT. Amino acids: CASSLSDRGMNTEAFF.

CDR3 nucleotide sequence: TGTGCCAGTAGTCTACAGACAGGGGCCGATAATTCAAACCTCCACTTT. It translates to CASSLQTGADNSNLHF. This rearrangement joins TRBV19 to TRBJ1-6; 8 nucleotides match TRBD1. After removal of 5 bases from V and 15 bases from J, the junction contained 18 bases not matched to a gene. This CDR3 has 16 residues. Germline V CDR1 and CDR2: LNHDA, SQIVND (reference sequence).

This clone was seen more than once but under ten times. V and J are TRBV2 and TRBJ2-4, with D maybe TRBD2 (5 bases). CDR3 length equals 15 residues. CDR1 is SNHLY, CDR2 FYNNEI, per germline. With 1 base removed from V and 8 bases from J, the gap between germline ends came to 15 bases. The CDR3 DNA reads TGTGCCAGCAGTGAAGTGGACTCCCAGAGAGACATTCAGTACTTC. Protein sequence: CASSEVDSQRDIQYF.

This rearrangement joins TRBV2 to TRBJ1-4, with 8 bases lining up with TRBD1. This CDR3 has 14 residues. The V gene end was trimmed by 10 bases and the J gene end by 5 bases; junction bases not matched to a gene: 9. Germline V lookup: CDR1 SNHLY, CDR2 FYNNEI. Here the CDR3 DNA reads TGTGCCACCTCGGGTAGGACAGGGAATGAAAAACTGTTTTTT. Translated, it gives CATSGRTGNEKLFF.

The chain links TRBV6-1 to TRBJ2-3; 7 positions match TRBD2. The CDR3 is 16 residues long. Germline loops: CDR1 MNHNS, CDR2 SASEGT. Trimming at V came to 4 bases and at J to 4 bases, leaving 11 bases not matched to a gene. The CDR3 protein is CASSVGRGYLPDTQYF. CDR3 nucleotide sequence: TGTGCCAGCAGTGTAGGGCGGGGGTACTTACCAGATACGCAGTATTTT.

This clone showed up just once. The V gene is TRBV7-3, the J gene TRBJ1-1; D is perhaps TRBD1 (5 bases). The CDR3 has 13 residues. Between the trimmed V and J ends, which lost 6 bases and 6 bases, there was a span of 14 bases. CDR1 is SGHTA and CDR2 is FQGTGA in the germline V gene. The CDR3 region has the DNA TGTGCCAGCAGTCAGGGTTCATCATCTGAAGCTTTCTTT. Translated, it gives CASSQGSSSEAFF. Full variable domain (rest looked up from reference TRBV7-3 and TRBJ1-1): GAGVSQTPSNKVTEKGKYVELRCDPISGHTALYWYRQSLGQGPEFLIYFQGTGAADDSGLPNDRFFAVRPEGSVSTLKIQRTERGDSAVYLCASSQGSSSEAFFGQGTRLTVV.

This clone showed up just a few times. The CDR3 DNA reads as TGTGCCAGCAGACCAGGGAATCAGCCCCAGCATTTT. This translates into CASRPGNQPQHF. The rearrangement joins TRBV28 to TRBJ1-5, with D tentatively TRBD1 (5 bases). Trimming removed 6 bases at V and 4 bases at J, with 7 bases between. CDR3 length equals 12 residues. Per the germline V gene, CDR1 is MDHEN and CDR2 is SYDVKM.

This clone occurred a few times. This chain connects TRBV5-8 to TRBJ2-7, with D possibly being TRBD2 (6 bases). Germline V gene lookup returns CDR1 SGHTS and CDR2 YDEGEE. V was clipped by 3 bases and J by 3 bases, with 19 bases between them. This CDR3 has 16 residues. The CDR3 region is CASSWGRGTGDYEQYF. The CDR3 region has the DNA TGTGCCAGCAGCTGGGGCCGGGGGACTGGAGACTACGAGCAGTACTTC.

The genes are TRBV2 and TRBJ2-2; 7 positions match TRBD2. Germline trimming cut 2 bases from V and 6 bases from J; bases unmatched to any gene: 6. CDR1 and CDR2 (germline): SNHLY, FYNNEI. The CDR3 extends over 15 amino acids. DNA of the CDR3: TGTGCCAGCAGTGAATGGAGTGGGGGGGCCGGGGAGCTGTTTTTT. This encodes CASSEWSGGAGELFF.

The chain joins TRBV7-2 to TRBJ1-5; D is unresolved. This CDR3 is 17 amino acids long. Germline V gene sequence: CDR1 SGHTA, CDR2 FQGNSA. V gave up 5 bases and J gave up 4 bases, with 21 bases separating them. CDR3 sequence reads: CASSAYRVVIPNQPQHF. As DNA, the CDR3 is TGTGCCAGCAGCGCCTACCGCGTTGTCATACCGAATCAGCCCCAGCATTTT.

The rearrangement uses TRBV27 and TRBJ1-1, with D perhaps matching TRBD1 (6 bases). Looked up from germline, CDR1 is MNHEY and CDR2 is SMNVEV (reference sequence). V was cut by 6 bases and J by 10 bases, with 24 bases left in between. The CDR3 spans 15 residues. CDR3 sequence (DNA): TGTGCCAGCAGGGGTACTGACAGGCTCTTACGAGGAGCTTTCTTT. Amino acid sequence: CASRGTDRLLRGAFF.

The rearrangement joins TRBV7-9 to TRBJ2-1; 9 bases map to TRBD1. The CDR3 covers 14 residues. The trim removed 5 bases at V and 7 bases at J, leaving 6 bases unmatched. CDR1 is SEHNR and CDR2 is FQNEAQ in the germline V gene (reference sequence). The CDR3 bases are TGTGCCAGCAGCCCCCGGGACAGGGTTAATGAGCAGTTCTTC. Protein: CASSPRDRVNEQFF.

This chain links TRBV9 with TRBJ1-3; TRBD1 agrees at 7 bases. CDR3 size: 17 residues. The ends lost 0 bases at V and 0 bases at J; junction bases unmatched: 6. Germline values: CDR1 SGDLS, CDR2 YYNGEE. CDR3 sequence (DNA): TGTGCCAGCAGCGTAGGGGGGCGACAGGGCTCTGGAAACACCATATATTTT. It specifies CASSVGGRQGSGNTIYF.

The CDR3 loop reads CASSKLDRGRLNSPLHF. Written as DNA, the CDR3 is TGTGCCAGCAGCAAACTGGACAGGGGCAGGCTTAATTCACCCCTCCACTTT. The V and J genes are TRBV21-1 and TRBJ1-6; no check of the table's D call, TRBD1, against the DNA was made. TRBV21-1 is a pseudogene locus. The CDR3 contains 17 residues.

This chain joins TRBV19 and TRBJ2-1, with a tentative D call TRBD2 (5 bases). This CDR3 is built from 13 residues. V was pared by 5 bases and J by 3 bases, with 8 bases between. The germline V gene encodes CDR1 LNHDA and CDR2 SQIVND (reference sequence). The CDR3 nucleotides read TGTGCCAGTAGTTTCGGGGACTACAATGAGCAGTTCTTC. This translates into CASSFGDYNEQFF.

To note about this clone: The junction does not match germline at one end; this may be a read error. This chain connects TRBV30 to TRBJ1-1; D unresolved. This CDR3 comprises 9 residues. Germline V lookup: CDR1 GTSNPN, CDR2 SVGIG (reference sequence). This chain's CDR3 is CAWSDRRVF. The CDR3 bases are TGTGCCTGGAGCGACCGCCGGGTCTTT. Looking up the rest from reference TRBV30 and TRBJ1-1 gives the full variable domain: SQTIHQWPATLVQPVGSPLSLECTVEGTSNPNLYWYRQAAGRGLQLLFYSVGIGQISSEVPQNLSASRPQDRQFILSSKKLLLSDSGFYLCAWSDRRVFGQGTRLTVV.

This clone appeared a few times. The gene calls are TRBV7-9 and TRBJ2-2; unclear D gene. CDR1 and CDR2 from the germline V gene are SEHNR and FQNEAQ (reference sequence). Deletions cut 3 bases from V and 1 base from J, with 12 bases between. This CDR3 region has 16 residues. The CDR3 nucleotides are TGTGCCAGCAGCTTGCCTGGCCCGTGGAACACCGGGGAGCTGTTTTTT. The encoded protein is CASSLPGPWNTGELFF.

The chain has TRBV2 and TRBJ1-4, with 10 bases matching TRBD1. Germline CDR1 is SNHLY and CDR2 is FYNNEI. Trimming cost V 2 bases and J 8 bases; bases outside gene matches: 5. The CDR3 length is 15 residues. CDR3 in DNA: TGTGCCAGCAGTGAACGGGACAGGGGAGGCGAAAAACTGTTTTTT. Amino acid sequence: CASSERDRGGEKLFF.

The chain has TRBV18 and TRBJ2-7, with D possibly matching TRBD2 (5 bases). V lost 2 bases to trimming and J lost 7 bases, with 12 bases between them. The CDR3 runs 13 residues. The germline CDR1 and CDR2 sequences are KGHSH and LQKENI. The CDR3 spells CASSPTSRGEQYF. Written as DNA, the CDR3 is TGTGCCAGCTCACCAACCAGCAGAGGGGAGCAGTACTTC.

The chain has TRBV6-5 and TRBJ1-3; 7 bases match TRBD1. CDR3 length equals 13 residues. V lost 8 bases to trimming and J lost 2 bases; unmatched junction nucleotides: 3. CDR1 is MNHEY and CDR2 is SVGAGI in the germline V gene. The DNA for the CDR3 is TGTGCCAGCCGCAGGGGGGCTGGAAACACCATATATTTT. Amino acid sequence: CASRRGAGNTIYF.

This chain uses TRBV27 with TRBJ1-5; 9 nucleotides line up with TRBD1. Germline values: CDR1 MNHEY, CDR2 SMNVEV (reference sequence). The CDR3 spans 14 residues. V trimming: 5 bases; J trimming: 7 bases; junction bases outside the gene matches: 6. CDR3 sequence: CASSRDRVNQPQHF. The CDR3 coding sequence is TGTGCCAGCAGTAGGGACAGGGTTAACCAGCCCCAGCATTTT.

The V and J genes are TRBV6-1 and TRBJ1-1, with a weak D call TRBD1 (6 bases). Germline-derived CDR1 and CDR2 are MNHNS and SASEGT. With 8 bases removed from V and 5 bases from J, the gap between germline ends came to 18 bases. This CDR3 has 14 residues. The CDR3 region is CASGSLGGLTEAFF. CDR3 DNA sequence: TGTGCCAGCGGCTCTTTGGGGGGGCTTACTGAAGCTTTCTTT.

The genes are TRBV28 and TRBJ1-4, with 8 bases lining up with TRBD1. The CDR3 consists of 14 residues. J lost 11 bases, V lost 3 bases, and 8 bases had no gene match. Germline CDR1 MDHEN, CDR2 SYDVKM. The CDR3 sequence: CASSLRPGQDKLFF. Here the CDR3 DNA reads TGTGCCAGCAGTTTGCGTCCGGGACAGGATAAACTGTTTTTT.

V is TRBV6-5 and J is TRBJ1-5; TRBD1 aligns across 7 bases. J lost 4 bases, V lost 6 bases, and 9 bases had no gene match. Germline V gives CDR1 MNHEY, CDR2 SVGAGI. This CDR3 region has 15 residues. CDR3 amino acids: CASRRTGQSNQPQHF. DNA of the CDR3: TGTGCCAGCAGGCGCACGGGACAGTCGAATCAGCCCCAGCATTTT.

This chain joins TRBV27 and TRBJ2-1, with no clear D. Germline-derived CDR1 and CDR2 are MNHEY and SMNVEV (reference sequence). V dropped 5 bases and J dropped 5 bases, with 10 bases sitting between them. There are 13 residues in the CDR3. The CDR3 spells CASSIGQNNEQFF. Here the CDR3 DNA reads TGTGCCAGCAGTATTGGGCAGAACAATGAGCAGTTCTTC.

This clone was observed a few times. DNA of the CDR3: TGTGCCAGCAGCTTATGGGTGGGGCACGACACTGAAGCTTTCTTT. This translates into CASSLWVGHDTEAFF. The V and J genes are TRBV11-2 and TRBJ1-1; possibly TRBD1 for D (5 bases). This CDR3 comprises 15 residues. The germline V gene encodes CDR1 SGHAT and CDR2 FQNNGV. Trimming removed 2 bases at V and 3 bases at J, with 13 bases between.

This clone has only one observation. The junction and the germline gene differ at one end; a read error may be behind it. The V and J genes are TRBV28 and TRBJ2-7; D is possibly TRBD1 (5 bases). The CDR3 is made up of 12 amino acids. Germline V gene sequence: CDR1 MDHEN, CDR2 SYDVKM. The DNA for the CDR3 is TGTGCCAGCACCGAAGGACGGACACTTTGGCACTTC. Amino acid sequence: CASTEGRTLWHF.